Following are 14 T cell receptor beta chains from one sample sequenced in a study of control samples from healthy donors and cancer patients. Measured with immunoSEQ multiplex PCR; TCRdb has only the in-frame clones, and not every one. The sample includes about 270,000 clones, roughly 82% seen only once; the top ten take 13%. What was sequenced was PBMCs. These receptors were taken from a woman aged 55 to 70 with lung cancer.

The chain links TRBV9 to TRBJ1-2; 7 nucleotides align to TRBD1. The CDR3 consists of 13 residues. With 2 bases clipped from V and 5 bases from J, the junction kept 3 bases outside the gene matches. In germline, CDR1 is SGDLS, CDR2 YYNGEE. For the CDR3, the DNA is TGTGCCAGCAGCGTTTCAGGGGGGTATGGCTACACCTTC. This codes for CASSVSGGYGYTF.

The chain links TRBV5-1 to TRBJ2-7; D not resolved. This CDR3 comprises 12 residues. Germline lookup yields CDR1 SGHRS and CDR2 YFSETQ. V was cut by 1 base and J by 3 bases, with 5 bases left in between. DNA of the CDR3: TGCGCCAGCAGCTTGAGTAACTACGAGCAGTACTTC. It translates to CASSLSNYEQYF.

The chain employs TRBV2 and TRBJ2-7; 10 nucleotides match TRBD2. The V gene end was trimmed by 2 bases and the J gene end by 6 bases; junction bases not matched to a gene: 4. CDR1 and CDR2 (germline): SNHLY, FYNNEI. CDR3 length: 14 amino acids. CDR3 protein: CASSELAGAAEQYF. In DNA, the CDR3 is TGTGCCAGCAGTGAACTAGCGGGAGCTGCCGAGCAGTACTTC.

The V call is TRBV5-5, the J call TRBJ2-3; 7 bases align to TRBD2. The V gene end was trimmed by 4 bases and the J gene end by 0 bases; junction bases not matched to a gene: 5. Germline-derived CDR1 and CDR2 are SGHKS and YYEKEE (reference sequence). The CDR3 extends over 15 amino acids. The CDR3 loop reads CASSRGVGSTDTQYF. Written as DNA, the CDR3 is TGTGCCAGCAGCCGGGGGGTAGGGAGCACAGATACGCAGTATTTT. Combining the CDR3 with reference TRBV5-5 and TRBJ2-3 gives the whole variable domain DAGVTQSPTHLIKTRGQQVTLRCSPISGHKSVSWYQQVLGQGPQFIFQYYEKEERGRGNFPDRFSARQFPNYSSELNVNALLLGDSALYLCASSRGVGSTDTQYFGPGTRLTVL.

The V call is TRBV9, the J call TRBJ2-7; the match to TRBD1 covers 9 bases. The length of the CDR3 is 14 residues. V shed 4 bases, J shed 3 bases, and the junction held 5 bases outside the gene matches. The germline gives CDR1 SGDLS, CDR2 YYNGEE. The CDR3 is CASSRDREGYEQYF. Here the CDR3 DNA reads TGTGCCAGCAGCCGGGACAGGGAGGGCTACGAGCAGTACTTC.

Turning to this clone: This CDR3 is also generated by other DNA sequences in the sample. V is TRBV27 and J is TRBJ2-7; D gene unclear. The CDR3 has 13 residues. Germline-derived CDR1 and CDR2 are MNHEY and SMNVEV (reference sequence). Trimming cost V 2 bases and J 2 bases, with 7 bases left between them. As DNA, the CDR3 is TGTGCCAGCAGTTTAGGGCCACCCTACGAGCAGTACTTC. Translated: CASSLGPPYEQYF.

V and J are TRBV2 and TRBJ1-4, with 7 bases identical to TRBD1. Trimming took 8 bases from V and 7 from J; bases not matched to a gene: 10. CDR1 is SNHLY, CDR2 FYNNEI, per germline. This CDR3 comprises 14 residues. CDR3 residues: CASRTGGGREKLFF. The CDR3 DNA reads TGTGCCAGCCGAACCGGAGGGGGCCGTGAAAAACTGTTTTTT.

This rearrangement joins TRBV18 to TRBJ2-3, with D possibly being TRBD2 (6 bases). Between the trimmed V and J ends, which lost 3 bases and 1 base, there was a span of 17 bases. CDR1 and CDR2 from the germline V gene are KGHSH and LQKENI. This CDR3 spans 17 amino acids. The CDR3 coding sequence is TGTGCCAGCTCACCCTCCCGGGGTAGCGGAGGCACAGATACGCAGTATTTT. Protein product: CASSPSRGSGGTDTQYF.

The genes are TRBV19 and TRBJ2-7, with 10 positions matching TRBD2. The CDR3 runs 16 residues. From germline, CDR1 is LNHDA and CDR2 SQIVND (reference sequence). The V and J ends lost 5 bases and 1 base, in that order; junction bases with no gene match: 8. This chain's CDR3 is CASSPVSLAGSYEQYF. The DNA for the CDR3 is TGTGCCAGTAGTCCCGTCTCACTAGCGGGATCCTACGAGCAGTACTTC.

The rearrangement links TRBV27 to TRBJ2-6, with D maybe TRBD2 (5 bases). The CDR3 covers 16 residues. CDR1 and CDR2 (germline): MNHEY, SMNVEV (reference sequence). Trimming shortened V by 0 bases and J by 2 bases, and 8 bases separated the two germline ends. CDR3 sequence reads: CASSLSRAAGANVLTF. CDR3 DNA: TGTGCCAGCAGTTTATCGCGGGCTGCTGGGGCCAACGTCCTGACTTTC.

V and J are TRBV28 and TRBJ2-1; D may be TRBD2 (6 bases). The germline V and J ends were trimmed by 2 bases and 1 base, with 9 bases remaining between them. The CDR3 has 15 residues. Germline-derived CDR1 and CDR2 are MDHEN and SYDVKM. The CDR3 sequence is CASSLRGTSYNEQFF. CDR3 coding DNA: TGTGCCAGCAGTTTACGTGGGACTTCCTACAATGAGCAGTTCTTC.

The chain employs TRBV6-5 and TRBJ2-5; TRBD1 aligns across 9 bases. V shed 6 bases and J 1 base; nucleotides not matched to a gene: 3. Germline V gene lookup returns CDR1 MNHEY and CDR2 SVGAGI. The CDR3 extends over 14 amino acids. The CDR3 loop is CASRTGGTQETQYF. In nucleotides, the CDR3 is TGTGCCAGCAGGACAGGGGGGACCCAAGAGACCCAGTACTTC.

The chain uses TRBV5-1 and TRBJ2-5; TRBD2 matches 11 bases. CDR3 length equals 17 residues. J was trimmed by 1 base and V by 1 base; bases with no gene match: 6. CDR1 is SGHRS and CDR2 is YFSETQ in the germline V gene. The CDR3 DNA follows: TGCGCCAGCAGCTTGACGCTAGCGGGAGGTACCCAAGAGACCCAGTACTTC. Translation: CASSLTLAGGTQETQYF.

The rearrangement links TRBV5-1 to TRBJ2-3, with D unresolved. Trimming removed 6 bases at V and 0 bases at J, with 20 bases between. Germline values: CDR1 SGHRS, CDR2 YFSETQ. CDR3 length: 17 amino acids. The CDR3 nucleotides are TGCGCCAGCACCTCAACCACCGGGCTTTCTAGCACAGATACGCAGTATTTT. Protein product: CASTSTTGLSSTDTQYF.